Each of the 32 T cell receptor beta chains below was sequenced from the same sample in a study of CD4 and CD8 cells across lung adenocarcinoma regions. Each CDR3 protein gets one entry after TCRdb re-called the PCR reads with MiXCR. The table shows under 10,000 distinct CDR3 sequences, with roughly 46% occurring only once. The sequenced material came from CD4+ T cells from the margin of a lung tumor. The source is a male donor with lung adenocarcinoma. The CD4 and CD8 labels of this study may be unreliable.

This clonotype was picked up a small number of times. The rearrangement links TRBV6-1 to TRBJ1-1; perhaps TRBD1 as D (5 bases). Germline CDR1 is MNHNS and CDR2 is SASEGT. This CDR3 has 15 amino acids. V lost 8 bases and J 0 bases, leaving 16 bases between the germline ends. In nucleotides, the CDR3 is TGTGCCAGCCAAGAACAGGCCTTTATGAACACTGAAGCTTTCTTT. Protein sequence: CASQEQAFMNTEAFF.

The chain employs TRBV4-1 and TRBJ1-2; 8 bases match TRBD1. V lost 1 base, J lost 7 bases, and 8 bases stayed unmatched. The CDR3 has 15 amino acids. Germline CDR1 MGHRA, CDR2 YSYEKL. The DNA of the CDR3 is TGCGCCAGCAGCCAAGGAATTGGACAGGGTCCTGGCTACACCTTC. Translating it yields CASSQGIGQGPGYTF.

This chain connects TRBV27 to TRBJ2-5; the D gene is possibly TRBD1 (7 bases). The CDR3 contains 14 residues. V was clipped by 4 bases and J by 11 bases, with 20 bases between them. CDR1 and CDR2 (germline): MNHEY, SMNVEV (reference sequence). The CDR3 DNA reads TGTGCCAGCAGTTCCAAGGGGGCGCGACGGGAGCAGTACTTC. Residues: CASSSKGARREQYF.

The chain links TRBV5-1 to TRBJ1-1; D is unclear. Germline values: CDR1 SGHRS, CDR2 YFSETQ. The germline V and J ends were trimmed by 5 bases and 2 bases, with 13 bases remaining between them. This CDR3 is 14 amino acids long. CDR3 nucleotide sequence: TGCGCCAGCAGGGTGCAGGCCCAAAACACTGAAGCTTTCTTT. It specifies CASRVQAQNTEAFF.

Only a few counts were recorded for this clonotype. The CDR3 DNA reads TGTGCCATGGGGCCAGGCCTGGGGTACAATGAGCAGTTCTTC. Amino acids: CAMGPGLGYNEQFF. The chain recombines TRBV10-3 with TRBJ2-1, with D possibly TRBD1 on 5 matching bases. V gave up 9 bases and J gave up 4 bases, with 16 bases separating them. CDR3 length equals 14 residues. Germline lookup yields CDR1 ENHRY and CDR2 SYGVKD.

The chain links TRBV27 to TRBJ1-1; TRBD1 is a possible D gene (6 bases). V shed 10 bases and J shed 0 bases, with 15 bases lying between them. Germline assignment: CDR1 MNHEY and CDR2 SMNVEV (reference sequence). The CDR3 covers 14 residues. CDR3 in DNA: TGTGCCAAAATAGAAGGGGGGATGAACACTGAAGCTTTCTTT. It specifies CAKIEGGMNTEAFF.

In its sample, this clonotype ranks as medium-sized. The chain recombines TRBV6-1 with TRBJ1-6; D is ambiguous. CDR1 and CDR2 from the germline V gene are MNHNS and SASEGT. Trimming left V 6 bases short and J 5 bases short, with 11 bases between. The CDR3 length is 14 residues. CDR3 nucleotides: TGTGCCAGCAGACCCCCCCTTCATAATTCACCCCTCCACTTT. This encodes CASRPPLHNSPLHF.

Concerning this clonotype: One end of the junction does not line up with germline, which may come from a read error. The chain combines TRBV6-4 with TRBJ2-4; possible D gene TRBD2, 6 bases. CDR1 and CDR2 (germline): MRHNA, SNTAGT. The CDR3 loop spans 15 amino acids. As DNA, the CDR3 is TGTGGCAGCAGTGCGGGGCTGTGCGCCAAAAACACGCAGTACTTC. It specifies CGSSAGLCAKNTQYF.

The chain couples TRBV25-1 to TRBJ1-2, with TRBD1 matching 9 bases. Germline V gives CDR1 MGHDK, CDR2 SYGVNS. This CDR3 contains 15 residues. V dropped 5 bases and J dropped 7; count of bases not matched to a gene: 11. The CDR3 coding sequence is TGTGCCAGCAGTCGCGCCGGCGGGGACAGGGTTGGCTACACCTTC. Translated, it gives CASSRAGGDRVGYTF.

This clonotype was observed at least ten times. V is TRBV4-1 and J is TRBJ2-5; D remains ambiguous. The germline V gene encodes CDR1 MGHRA and CDR2 YSYEKL. The CDR3 has 16 residues. With 0 bases removed from V and 5 bases from J, the gap between germline ends came to 16 bases. The CDR3 sequence is CASSQEMRGKMETQYF. The CDR3 nucleotides are TGCGCCAGCAGCCAAGAAATGCGCGGAAAAATGGAGACCCAGTACTTC.

The chain carries TRBV6-1 and TRBJ2-5, with D possibly being TRBD1 (5 bases). Germline V lookup: CDR1 MNHNS, CDR2 SASEGT. This CDR3 spans 15 amino acids. The CDR3 bases are TGTGCTGCCAGGCCCTGGGGCCGAGACCAAAACACCCAGTACTTC. This sequence encodes CAARPWGRDQNTQYF.

The rearrangement uses TRBV6-1 and TRBJ2-1, with 9 bases fitting TRBD1. The junction had 7 bases not matched to a gene; V was cut back by 7 bases and J by 3 bases. The CDR3 has 15 amino acids. The germline V gene encodes CDR1 MNHNS and CDR2 SASEGT. CDR3 amino acids: CASTGRGQGYNEQFF. The CDR3 DNA sequence: TGTGCCAGCACAGGAAGGGGACAGGGCTACAATGAGCAGTTCTTC.

This clonotype occurred many times. This chain connects TRBV15 to TRBJ2-1, with D possibly matching TRBD2 (6 bases). The CDR3 spans 15 residues. V was shortened by 6 bases and J by 7 bases, with 19 bases between the two germline ends. Looked up from germline, CDR1 is LNHNV and CDR2 is YYDKDF (reference sequence). The CDR3 loop reads CATSPSRELVNEQFF. Written as DNA, the CDR3 is TGTGCCACCAGTCCAAGCCGGGAGCTTGTAAATGAGCAGTTCTTC.

This rearrangement joins TRBV6-4 to TRBJ1-2; unclear D gene. The CDR3 has 13 amino acids. Per germline, CDR1 MRHNA and CDR2 SNTAGT. Trimming took off 5 bases at V and 4 bases at J, with 11 bases between the two ends. In DNA form, the CDR3 reads TGTGCCAGCAGTCGAGGGCCTAGCTATGGCTACACCTTC. Its translation: CASSRGPSYGYTF.

In its sample, this clonotype ranks as medium-sized. The CDR3: CASTPGRLAGAGELFF. CDR3 bases: TGTGCCAGCACCCCCGGGCGGCTAGCGGGAGCCGGGGAGCTGTTTTTT. This chain uses TRBV27 with TRBJ2-2; TRBD2 agrees at 10 bases. The CDR3 spans 16 residues. J lost 6 bases, V lost 7 bases, and 11 bases had no gene match. The V gene's germline CDR1 is MNHEY and CDR2 SMNVEV (reference sequence).

This sequence joins TRBV5-1 and TRBJ1-1; 8 bases fit TRBD1. The germline V gene encodes CDR1 SGHRS and CDR2 YFSETQ. V lost 3 bases, J lost 5 bases, and 9 bases stayed unmatched. The length of the CDR3 is 15 residues. The chain's CDR3 is CASSYPRTGSTEAFF. The CDR3 DNA is TGCGCCAGCAGCTACCCCCGGACAGGGAGTACTGAAGCTTTCTTT.

This clonotype was counted only a few times. This chain uses TRBV11-2 with TRBJ2-1; TRBD2 aligns across 10 bases. The germline V gene encodes CDR1 SGHAT and CDR2 FQNNGV. With V trimmed by 5 bases and J by 8 bases, 6 bases remained unmatched. The CDR3 consists of 14 residues. For the CDR3, the DNA is TGTGCCAGCAGCCGAGCGGGAGGGTTGGATGAGCAGTTCTTC. Protein sequence: CASSRAGGLDEQFF.

This clonotype came up a few times. The genes are TRBV9 and TRBJ2-1, with 9 bases aligning to TRBD2. The CDR3 consists of 16 residues. Trimming took 2 bases from V and 7 from J; bases not matched to a gene: 10. The germline CDR1 and CDR2 sequences are SGDLS and YYNGEE. This CDR3 reads CASSVILAGPVNEQFF. DNA for the CDR3: TGTGCCAGCAGCGTCATTCTAGCGGGACCAGTGAATGAGCAGTTCTTC.

In the case of this clonotype: In this CDR3 the conserved last residue, phenylalanine or tryptophan, is missing, so a read error is likely. The limits of the CDR3 on the DNA are not certain, so only TCRdb's listed CDR3 is given. The chain is built from TRBV6-1 and TRBJ2-6; TRBD1, the table's D call, lacks a check against the DNA. With termini counted, the CDR3 has 8 amino acids. Germline loops: CDR1 MNHNS, CDR2 SASEGT. The CDR3 region is CASSLTGQ.

The J gene is TRBJ2-2, the V gene TRBV6-1; a possible D gene is TRBD2 (5 bases). The J call may be in error: the DNA end matches TRBJ2-3 better. CDR3 length: 15 residues. Germline V lookup: CDR1 MNHNS, CDR2 SASEGT. As DNA, the CDR3 is TGTGCCAGCAGTCTCCAGGCTGTGAGCACCGGGGCGCAGTATTTT. Encoded protein: CASSLQAVSTGAQYF.

This clonotype turned up a few times. This sequence joins TRBV12-3 or TRBV12-4 and TRBJ2-6, with 7 bases aligning to TRBD2. The J segment lost 1 base and the V segment lost 6 bases, leaving 15 bases of the junction unmatched. The length of the CDR3 is 19 residues. CDR3 bases: TGTGCCAGCAGCCGCCTAACGGGGGACTATGGATCTGGGGCCAACGTCCTGACTTTC. It specifies CASSRLTGDYGSGANVLTF.

The chain links TRBV14 to TRBJ2-1; 9 bases line up with TRBD1. J was trimmed by 8 bases and V by 4 bases; bases with no gene match: 6. In germline, CDR1 is SGHDN, CDR2 FVKESK. This CDR3 comprises 14 residues. CDR3 sequence (DNA): TGTGCCAGCAGCCGAAACAGGGGGCGGGATGAGCAGTTCTTC. Translation: CASSRNRGRDEQFF.

The V gene is TRBV6-1, the J gene TRBJ1-1, with TRBD1 matching 8 bases. CDR3 length equals 14 residues. The junction had 8 bases not matched to a gene; V was cut back by 6 bases and J by 5 bases. CDR1 and CDR2 from the germline V gene are MNHNS and SASEGT. CDR3 residues: CASSFQGATTEAFF. CDR3 DNA: TGTGCCAGCAGCTTCCAGGGGGCTACGACTGAAGCTTTCTTT.

In regard to this clonotype: Mismatch with germline at one junction end may stem from a read error. The genes are TRBV10-1 and TRBJ2-3, with D possibly being TRBD1 or TRBD2 (5 bases each). Germline V gene lookup returns CDR1 WNHNN and CDR2 SYGVQD (reference sequence). The CDR3 is 15 amino acids. The CDR3 bases are TGCGCCAGCAGTGAGGGGGCGGGTGGCACAAATACGCAGTATTTC. Protein sequence: CASSEGAGGTNTQYF.

This chain uses TRBV6-1 with TRBJ2-4, with TRBD2 identical over 9 bases. The DNA end is a closer match to TRBJ2-3, so the J assignment may be wrong. CDR1 and CDR2 (germline): MNHNS, SASEGT. The CDR3 is 17 amino acids. The CDR3 spells CASSRGGGGGAKNTQYF. DNA for the CDR3: TGTGCCAGCAGCCGCGGCGGGGGGGGGGGAGCCAAAAACACGCAGTATTTT.

This clonotype showed up just once. Written as DNA, the CDR3 is TGTGCCAGCAGTGCACAGAACGAAAACATTCAGTACTTC. Translating it yields CASSAQNENIQYF. The chain uses TRBV6-1 and TRBJ2-4; D not certain. The V gene's germline CDR1 is MNHNS and CDR2 SASEGT. This CDR3 has 13 amino acids. Trimming left V 4 bases short and J 5 bases short, with 9 bases between.

This clonotype was seen a handful of times. It may be a read error: a sequence one base away is much more abundant. The genes are TRBV4-1 and TRBJ2-1; 7 nucleotides match TRBD2. Germline lookup yields CDR1 MGHRA and CDR2 YSYEKL. This CDR3 has 14 residues. This chain's CDR3 is CVSSQAWTSGEQFF. DNA of the CDR3: TGCGTCAGCAGCCAAGCTTGGACTAGTGGTGAGCAGTTCTTC.

This clonotype has a count of ten or more. V is TRBV20-1 and J is TRBJ1-1, with D possibly TRBD1 on 6 matching bases. CDR1 and CDR2 (germline): DFQATT, SNEGSKA (reference sequence). The V end was cut by 4 bases, the J end by 0 bases, with 15 bases between. The CDR3 extends over 15 amino acids. CDR3 protein: CSATTGMEMNTEAFF. The CDR3 nucleotides read TGCAGTGCTACAACAGGGATGGAAATGAACACTGAAGCTTTCTTT.

This clonotype is labeled as medium-sized. This chain links TRBV7-2 with TRBJ2-1; 16 nucleotides match TRBD2. The last part of the DNA fits TRBJ2-5 better; the J call may be wrong. Looked up from germline, CDR1 is SGHTA and CDR2 is FQGNSA. This CDR3 has 18 residues. CDR3 amino acids: CASSRGTSGRAGRETQYF. The CDR3 bases are TGTGCCAGCAGCCGAGGGACTAGCGGGAGGGCCGGTAGGGAGACCCAGTACTTC.

In its sample, this clonotype was seen a few times. This may arise from a read error, as a much more abundant clone is one base away. This chain connects TRBV5-1 to TRBJ2-1; 7 bases map to TRBD2. This CDR3 comprises 15 residues. The germline V gene has CDR1 SGHRS and CDR2 YFSETQ. V dropped 3 bases and J dropped 13; count of bases not matched to a gene: 16. CDR3 nucleotides: TGCGCCAGCAGCTCGATGGACGGGGGGTGGGAGACCCAGTTCTTC. It translates to CASSSMDGGWETQFF. The entire variable domain, with the rest obtained from reference TRBV5-1 and TRBJ2-1, is as follows: KAGVTQTPRYLIKTRGQQVTLSCSPISGHRSVSWYQQTPGQGLQFLFEYFSETQRNKGNFPGRFSGRQFSNSRSEMNVSTLELGDSALYLCASSSMDGGWETQFFGPGTRLTVL.

This clonotype counts as medium-sized (0.01 to 0.1%). V is TRBV7-8 and J is TRBJ2-7; TRBD1 matches at 7 bases. The germline V gene encodes CDR1 SGHVS and CDR2 FQNEAQ. This CDR3 contains 13 residues. V lost 5 bases, J lost 3 bases, and 4 bases stayed unmatched. The CDR3 reads CASSRQGIYEQYF. The CDR3 nucleotides are TGTGCCAGCAGCCGACAGGGAATCTACGAGCAGTACTTC. The whole variable domain, filled in from reference TRBV7-8 and TRBJ2-7, reads GAGVSQSPRYKVAKRGQDVALRCDPISGHVSLFWYQQALGQGPEFLTYFQNEAQLDKSGLPSDRFFAERPEGSVSTLKIQRTQQEDSAVYLCASSRQGIYEQYFGPGTRLTVT.

This clonotype was picked up many times. This chain connects TRBV12-3 or TRBV12-4 to TRBJ2-5; D may be TRBD2 (5 bases). This CDR3 has 13 amino acids. Trimming took off 6 bases at V and 5 bases at J, with 13 bases between the two ends. In DNA form, the CDR3 reads TGTGCCAGCAGCCCCCGCGGCGGGGAGACCCAGTACTTC. It translates to CASSPRGGETQYF.